This T cell receptor (beta chain) was obtained from a study of CXCR3-negative and CXCR3-positive naive CD8 T cells. Notes on the study in general: Memory, not naive, CXCR3-negative and CXCR3-positive cells differed in TRBV-TRBJ usage. Both naive subsets had comparably high diversity; memory CD8+ cells much lower.

CD45RO-CCR7+CD27+CD95- defined naive CD8+ T cells. Each TRB cDNA library was prepared by 5' RACE (with UMI labels). Using the 5' RACE reads, TCRdb records one entry per CDR3 protein without DNA. Its listing shows roughly 56,000 distinct CDR3 sequences. A word on this clonotype: What it binds is not known.

Per germline, CDR1 MNHEY and CDR2 SMNVEV (reference sequence). The CDR3 is 15 residues long. Sample: naive CXCR3- CD8+ T cells from blood. Subset of the sample: CD45RO-CCR7+CD27+CD95- naive CD8+ T cells lacking CXCR3 (TNR3-). This chain uses TRBV27 with TRBJ1-5; as DNA is missing, the TRBD1 call by TCRdb cannot be tested. The receptor was isolated from a human donor in good health. Some clones in this sample may be carry-over from other donors' samples. The CDR3: CASSQGGIGNQPQHF.